This T cell receptor (beta chain) is from a study of identical twins. Study-wide findings and caveats: Out-of-frame alpha sequences common to twins exhibited a surplus of low generation probability.

Turning to this clonotype: The antigen is undetermined.

Germline V gives CDR1 MGHRA, CDR2 YSYEKL. The CDR3 has 15 amino acids. V lost 4 bases and J lost 5; bases outside the gene matches: 6. Healthy Caucasians supplied all donations. Template switching added a universal primer binding site, and final cDNA carried unique molecular identifiers. MiXCR, applied by TCRdb to the 5' RACE reads, yields one record per CDR3 protein. This sample carries roughly 1.6 million distinct CDR3 sequences, about 31% of them seen once, and the ten largest clones take roughly 0.3%. The rearrangement links TRBV4-1 to TRBJ2-1; 9 bases align to TRBD1. The TCR was taken from a newborn girl in good health. Sequencing was done on a sample of cord blood. DNA for the CDR3: TGCGCCAGCAGCCTTCGGGACAGGGACCACAATGAGCAGTTCTTC. It yields the protein CASSLRDRDHNEQFF.